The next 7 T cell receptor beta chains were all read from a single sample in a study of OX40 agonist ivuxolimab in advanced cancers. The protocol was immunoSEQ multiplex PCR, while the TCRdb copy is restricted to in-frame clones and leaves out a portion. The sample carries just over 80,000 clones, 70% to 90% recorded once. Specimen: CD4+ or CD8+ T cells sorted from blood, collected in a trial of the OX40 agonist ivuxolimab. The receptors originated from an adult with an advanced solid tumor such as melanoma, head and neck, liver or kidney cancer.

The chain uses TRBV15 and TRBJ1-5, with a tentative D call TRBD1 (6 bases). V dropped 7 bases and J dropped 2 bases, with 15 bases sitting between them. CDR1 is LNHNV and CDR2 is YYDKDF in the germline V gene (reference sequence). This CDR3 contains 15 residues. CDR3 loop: CATMDYREGNQPQHF. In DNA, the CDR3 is TGTGCCACCATGGATTACAGGGAGGGCAATCAGCCCCAGCATTTT.

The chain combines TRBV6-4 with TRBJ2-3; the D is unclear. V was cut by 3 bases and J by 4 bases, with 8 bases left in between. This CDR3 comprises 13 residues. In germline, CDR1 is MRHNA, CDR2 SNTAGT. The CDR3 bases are TGTGCCAGCAGTGAAAATCGGGCAGATACGCAGTATTTT. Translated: CASSENRADTQYF.

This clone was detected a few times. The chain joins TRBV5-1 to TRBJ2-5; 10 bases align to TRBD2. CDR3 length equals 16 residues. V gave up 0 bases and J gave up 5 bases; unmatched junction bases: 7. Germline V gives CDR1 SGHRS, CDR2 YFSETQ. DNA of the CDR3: TGCGCCAGCAGCTTGGGGTCTAGCGGGAGTGTGGAGACCCAGTACTTC. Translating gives CASSLGSSGSVETQYF.

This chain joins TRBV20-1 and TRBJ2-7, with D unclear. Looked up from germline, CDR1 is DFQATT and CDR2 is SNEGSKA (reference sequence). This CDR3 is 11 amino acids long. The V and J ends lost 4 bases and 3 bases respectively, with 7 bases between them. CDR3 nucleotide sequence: TGCAGTGCTAACCTCCTCTACGAGCAGTACTTC. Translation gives CSANLLYEQYF.

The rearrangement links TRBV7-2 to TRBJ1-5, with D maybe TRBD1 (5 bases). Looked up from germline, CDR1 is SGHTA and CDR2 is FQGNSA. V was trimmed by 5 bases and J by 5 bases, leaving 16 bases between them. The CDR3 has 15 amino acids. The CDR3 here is CASSQQVGVDQPQHF. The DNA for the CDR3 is TGTGCCAGCAGCCAGCAAGTAGGGGTGGATCAGCCCCAGCATTTT.

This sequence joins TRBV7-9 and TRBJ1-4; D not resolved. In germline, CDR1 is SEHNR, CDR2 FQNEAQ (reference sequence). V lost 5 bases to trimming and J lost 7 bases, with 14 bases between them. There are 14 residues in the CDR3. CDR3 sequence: CASSPGESREKLFF. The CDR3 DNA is TGTGCCAGCAGCCCCGGTGAATCCCGTGAAAAACTGTTTTTT.

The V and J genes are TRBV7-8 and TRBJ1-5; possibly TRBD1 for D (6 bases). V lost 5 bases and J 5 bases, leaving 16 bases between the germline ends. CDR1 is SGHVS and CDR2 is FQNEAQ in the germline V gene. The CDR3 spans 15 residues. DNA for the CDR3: TGTGCCAGCAGCGCCCGACAGGAAGCCTATCAGCCCCAGCATTTT. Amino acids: CASSARQEAYQPQHF.